The 29 T cell receptor beta chains given below trace back to one sample, sequenced in a study of post-analysis software for immune sequencing data. Findings and caveats of the study: Controls had lower frequencies than patients of five TRBV segments, which included TRBV5-6, TRBV5-1 and TRBV20-1.

Their target antigens are unknown. Prepared libraries of TCR beta cDNA carried unique molecular identifiers. A single record per CDR3 protein comes from TCRdb applying MiXCR to the PCR reads. The repertoire consists of around 770,000 distinct CDR3 sequences, with 40% to 55% occurring once and the leading ten covering roughly 5%. The sequenced sample was blood. These receptors were obtained from a girl under 18 with multiple sclerosis.

This clonotype has a handful of counts. The rearrangement uses TRBV6-2 or TRBV6-3 and TRBJ2-7; 9 nucleotides match TRBD2. Matching the DNA end better, TRBJ2-5 makes the J call doubtful. The CDR3 covers 15 residues. The germline V gene encodes CDR1 MNHEY and CDR2 SVGEGT. This chain's CDR3 is CASSPGSGSRKTQYF. CDR3 coding DNA: TGTGCCAGCAGTCCCGGTAGCGGGAGTAGGAAGACCCAGTACTTC.

This clonotype was found a few times. The rearrangement uses TRBV6-2 or TRBV6-3 and TRBJ2-7, with 9 bases lining up with TRBD1. The CDR3 has 15 residues. Germline V gene lookup returns CDR1 MNHEY and CDR2 SVGEGT. V was pared by 0 bases and J by 1 base, with 1 base of the junction left unmatched. CDR3 amino acids: CASSYSGTGSYEQYF. The CDR3 coding sequence is TGTGCCAGCAGTTACTCCGGGACAGGGTCCTACGAGCAGTACTTC.

This clonotype was found a few times. The chain employs TRBV28 and TRBJ2-3; 10 bases map to TRBD2. This CDR3 has 16 amino acids. Per germline, CDR1 MDHEN and CDR2 SYDVKM. V gave up 6 bases and J gave up 2 bases; unmatched junction bases: 8. CDR3 protein: CASSQRTSGSTDTQYF. The CDR3 DNA sequence: TGTGCCAGCAGCCAGAGGACTAGCGGCTCCACAGATACGCAGTATTTT.

The gene calls are TRBV12-3 or TRBV12-4 and TRBJ1-2, with 9 bases identical to TRBD1. J gave up 7 bases and V 5 bases, and 14 bases lay outside the gene matches. This CDR3 is 16 amino acids long. CDR3 DNA sequence: TGTGCCAGCAGTCCGGGACAGGGCGGGCTGGGGGTTGGCTACACCTTC. Translation gives CASSPGQGGLGVGYTF.

The rearrangement links TRBV4-2 to TRBJ2-5; D unresolved. V was trimmed by 0 bases and J by 5 bases, leaving 13 bases between them. CDR3 length: 15 amino acids. Germline-derived CDR1 and CDR2 are LGHNA and YNFKEQ. The CDR3 reads CASSQEWLELETQYF. The CDR3 nucleotides read TGTGCCAGCAGCCAAGAGTGGCTCGAGCTGGAGACCCAGTACTTC.

This clonotype was found a few times. The V gene is TRBV5-1, the J gene TRBJ1-1, with a possible D match to TRBD1 (6 bases). The CDR3 length is 14 residues. In germline, CDR1 is SGHRS, CDR2 YFSETQ. V was pared by 4 bases and J by 1 base, with 11 bases between. The CDR3 is CASSAGQTNTEAFF. The CDR3 DNA reads as TGCGCCAGCAGCGCCGGACAGACGAACACTGAAGCTTTCTTT.

The gene calls are TRBV29-1 and TRBJ2-1, with D possibly matching TRBD2 (6 bases). The germline CDR1 and CDR2 sequences are SQVTM and ANQGSEA. This CDR3 has 16 residues. V was cut by 4 bases and J by 7 bases, with 23 bases left in between. CDR3: CSVVVGPLLGGNEQFF. The CDR3 coding sequence is TGCAGCGTTGTAGTAGGCCCCCTCCTCGGGGGTAATGAGCAGTTCTTC.

This CDR3 reads CASSWGRADNEQFF. The CDR3 bases are TGTGCCAGCAGTTGGGGCAGGGCGGACAATGAGCAGTTCTTC. V is TRBV6-5 and J is TRBJ2-1; D may be TRBD1 (5 bases). The V and J ends lost 4 bases and 5 bases respectively, with 12 bases between them. Per germline, CDR1 MNHEY and CDR2 SVGAGI. The CDR3 runs to 14 residues.

This chain joins TRBV25-1 and TRBJ2-5, with 7 bases lining up with TRBD2. V lost 6 bases, J lost 4 bases, and 11 bases stayed unmatched. This CDR3 is 15 amino acids long. Germline assignment: CDR1 MGHDK and CDR2 SYGVNS. This chain's CDR3 is CASRTSRSVAETQYF. For the CDR3, the DNA is TGTGCCAGCAGGACTAGCAGGAGCGTCGCAGAGACCCAGTACTTC.

This clonotype was detected only a few times. The chain combines TRBV20-1 with TRBJ2-7; D assignment may be TRBD1 or TRBD2 (5 bases each). Germline loops: CDR1 DFQATT, CDR2 SNEGSKA (reference sequence). The CDR3 is made up of 12 amino acids. Trimming cost V 7 bases and J 4 bases, with 14 bases left between them. Written as DNA, the CDR3 is TGCAGTGTAGGGGACCTGCCTTACGAGCAGTACTTC. Amino acid sequence: CSVGDLPYEQYF.

In its sample, this clonotype was seen a few times. The chain carries TRBV9 and TRBJ2-5, with D possibly being TRBD1 (6 bases). The V gene lost 3 bases and the J gene lost 4 bases, with 13 bases spanning the gap. CDR3 size: 14 residues. Germline CDR1 reads SGDLS; CDR2 reads YYNGEE. The CDR3 DNA sequence: TGTGCCAGCAGCGGAAGGCAGGGGCGAGAGACCCAGTACTTC. Amino acids: CASSGRQGRETQYF.

This clonotype was seen only a few times. The genes are TRBV3-1 and TRBJ1-2; D is unresolved. The germline CDR1 and CDR2 sequences are LGHDT and YNNKEL (reference sequence). Trimming cost V 0 bases and J 4 bases, with 9 bases left between them. CDR3 length equals 14 residues. CDR3 sequence (DNA): TGTGCCAGCAGCCAAGATCGCCAGTTCTATGGCTACACCTTC. Translated, it gives CASSQDRQFYGYTF.

This clonotype came up a few times. This rearrangement joins TRBV19 to TRBJ1-5, with D possibly TRBD1 on 6 matching bases. This CDR3 has 15 residues. The ends were cut back, 4 bases at V and 5 bases at J, with 15 bases in the middle. Germline assignment: CDR1 LNHDA and CDR2 SQIVND (reference sequence). CDR3 residues: CASSTDRFHDQPQHF. In DNA, the CDR3 is TGTGCCAGTAGTACGGACAGATTTCACGATCAGCCCCAGCATTTT. The full variable domain, rest sourced from reference TRBV19 and TRBJ1-5, is DGGITQSPKYLFRKEGQNVTLSCEQNLNHDAMYWYRQDPGQGLRLIYYSQIVNDFQKGDIAEGYSVSREKKESFPLTVTSAQKNPTAFYLCASSTDRFHDQPQHFGDGTRLSIL.

J is TRBJ2-3 and V is TRBV10-3; TRBD1 agrees at 11 bases. Germline-derived CDR1 and CDR2 are ENHRY and SYGVKD. The CDR3 has 14 amino acids. V lost 8 bases, J lost 3 bases, and 4 bases stayed unmatched. CDR3: CAIDRDRGTDTQYF. The CDR3 bases are TGTGCCATCGACCGGGACAGGGGGACAGATACGCAGTATTTT.

The V and J genes are TRBV7-9 and TRBJ2-1, with 9 nucleotides matching TRBD2. J lost 8 bases, V lost 2 bases, and 10 bases had no gene match. The CDR3 extends over 16 amino acids. Germline CDR1 reads SEHNR; CDR2 reads FQNEAQ (reference sequence). The CDR3 DNA reads TGTGCCAGCAGCTTACTGAAGGGACTAGCTACCGATGAGCAGTTCTTC. The encoded protein is CASSLLKGLATDEQFF.

The rearrangement links TRBV3-1 to TRBJ1-5, with TRBD1 identical over 8 bases. CDR1 is LGHDT and CDR2 is YNNKEL in the germline V gene (reference sequence). With 4 bases clipped from V and 13 bases from J, the junction kept 12 bases outside the gene matches. The CDR3 totals 14 residues. The CDR3 sequence: CASSPGTGPTFQHF. CDR3 coding DNA: TGTGCCAGCAGCCCTGGGACAGGTCCCACATTTCAGCATTTT. The entire variable domain, with the rest obtained from reference TRBV3-1 and TRBJ1-5, is as follows: DTAVSQTPKYLVTQMGNDKSIKCEQNLGHDTMYWYKQDSKKFLKIMFSYNNKELIINETVPNRFSPKSPDKAHLNLHINSLELGDSAVYFCASSPGTGPTFQHFGDGTRLSIL.

The chain uses TRBV2 and TRBJ2-5, with D unresolved. CDR3 size: 14 residues. Trimming pared 4 bases from V and 0 bases from J, leaving 9 bases between. From germline, CDR1 is SNHLY and CDR2 FYNNEI. CDR3 amino acids: CASSGPADQETQYF. CDR3 bases: TGTGCCAGCAGTGGTCCCGCCGACCAAGAGACCCAGTACTTC.

The chain employs TRBV7-9 and TRBJ1-1; D remains ambiguous. This CDR3 contains 14 residues. Germline CDR1 is SEHNR and CDR2 is FQNEAQ (reference sequence). Between the trimmed V and J ends, which lost 1 base and 7 bases, there was a span of 13 bases. The CDR3 here is CASSLDEDEVEAFF. In DNA form, the CDR3 reads TGTGCCAGCAGCTTAGATGAGGATGAAGTTGAAGCTTTCTTT.

The gene calls are TRBV3-1 and TRBJ2-5; D remains unclear. V was clipped by 4 bases and J by 4 bases, with 10 bases between them. The germline V gene has CDR1 LGHDT and CDR2 YNNKEL (reference sequence). The CDR3 is 13 residues long. The CDR3 DNA follows: TGTGCCAGCAGCCCCCGGACGGGAGAGACCCAGTACTTC. Amino acid sequence: CASSPRTGETQYF.

This clonotype was counted only a few times. V usage is TRBV20-1 and J usage is TRBJ2-3; possible D gene TRBD1, 6 bases. CDR3 length: 16 amino acids. The V gene lost 1 base and the J gene lost 6 bases, with 20 bases spanning the gap. Germline V gene data show CDR1 as DFQATT and CDR2 as SNEGSKA (reference sequence). CDR3 bases: TGCAGTGCTAGAGTTCCCGACAGGCGGAAAATGGATACGCAGTATTTT. Translated: CSARVPDRRKMDTQYF.

J is TRBJ2-1 and V is TRBV7-9; the match to TRBD2 covers 9 bases. Germline V lookup: CDR1 SEHNR, CDR2 FQNEAQ (reference sequence). The junction had 6 bases not matched to a gene; V was cut back by 4 bases and J by 5 bases. This CDR3 has 15 amino acids. The CDR3 DNA follows: TGTGCCAGCAGCTCCGGACTAGCGCCACACAATGAGCAGTTCTTC. Its translation: CASSSGLAPHNEQFF.

The chain carries TRBV3-1 and TRBJ2-1; D gene ambiguous. Germline V gives CDR1 LGHDT, CDR2 YNNKEL (reference sequence). The CDR3 loop spans 14 amino acids. V lost 1 base to trimming and J lost 5 bases, with 9 bases between them. The CDR3 protein is CASSQVRSNNEQFF. As DNA, the CDR3 is TGTGCCAGCAGCCAAGTCCGCTCAAACAATGAGCAGTTCTTC.

The genes are TRBV2 and TRBJ2-5; no definite D call. The CDR3 covers 11 residues. Germline-derived CDR1 and CDR2 are SNHLY and FYNNEI. V was cut by 6 bases and J by 5 bases, with 7 bases left in between. The CDR3 DNA reads as TGTGCCAGCAGGACCTACGAGACCCAGTACTTC. This encodes CASRTYETQYF.

J is TRBJ1-2 and V is TRBV20-1; weak D call: TRBD1 (6 bases). The V and J ends lost 3 bases and 0 bases respectively, with 8 bases between them. The CDR3 has 13 residues. The germline V gene has CDR1 DFQATT and CDR2 SNEGSKA (reference sequence). This chain's CDR3 is CSARQGSNYGYTF. Here the CDR3 DNA reads TGCAGTGCTAGGCAGGGGTCTAACTATGGCTACACCTTC.

The rearrangement joins TRBV7-2 to TRBJ2-4; the D is unclear. TRBJ2-7 matches the DNA end more closely, so the J call is doubtful. The length of the CDR3 is 14 residues. Germline assignment: CDR1 SGHTA and CDR2 FQGNSA. The CDR3 reads CASSFGPLTGEQYF. As DNA, the CDR3 is TGTGCCAGCAGCTTCGGTCCACTTACGGGCGAGCAGTACTTC.

Only a few counts were recorded for this clonotype. V is TRBV10-3 and J is TRBJ2-6; no firm D call. Trimming stripped 0 bases from V and 0 bases from J, with 12 bases between. The germline CDR1 and CDR2 sequences are ENHRY and SYGVKD. The CDR3 totals 18 residues. In DNA form, the CDR3 reads TGTGCCATCAGTGAGTCTGTTATCCTTTCCTCTGGGGCCAACGTCCTGACTTTC. Its protein product is CAISESVILSSGANVLTF.

The chain carries TRBV20-1 and TRBJ2-1; a weak D match, TRBD2 (6 bases). The V end lost 6 bases, the J end lost 3 bases, and 21 bases lay between the germline ends. Germline assignment: CDR1 DFQATT and CDR2 SNEGSKA (reference sequence). The CDR3 is 16 amino acids. CDR3 loop: CSATGSGTVHYNEQFF. Written as DNA, the CDR3 is TGCAGTGCCACCGGGTCCGGGACTGTACACTACAATGAGCAGTTCTTC.

This clonotype was found a few times. V gene TRBV12-3 or TRBV12-4 combines with J gene TRBJ2-1, with a possible D match to TRBD2 (7 bases). CDR3 length: 13 amino acids. With 6 bases removed from V and 6 bases from J, the gap between germline ends came to 12 bases. The CDR3 DNA reads TGTGCCAGCAGCACAGGGAGGGGCAATGAGCAGTTCTTC. Amino acids: CASSTGRGNEQFF.

This chain uses TRBV20-1 with TRBJ1-1; 7 bases align to TRBD1. With 2 bases clipped from V and 3 bases from J, the junction kept 9 bases outside the gene matches. The germline CDR1 and CDR2 sequences are DFQATT and SNEGSKA (reference sequence). This CDR3 has 15 amino acids. The CDR3 protein is CSARSQGGVDTEAFF. Here the CDR3 DNA reads TGCAGTGCTAGATCGCAGGGGGGCGTAGACACTGAAGCTTTCTTT.